Listed below are T cell receptor beta chains from one sample, sequenced in a study of identical twins. TCRdb itself ran the 5' RACE reads through MiXCR, one entry per CDR3 protein. The sample has fewer than 500,000 distinct CDR3 sequences; over 11% are singletons. The data also belong to a second study, concerning yellow fever vaccine responses in identical twins.

Sequenced input: CD4+ T cells sorted from blood. The receptors derive from a woman in her late teens or twenties in good health. CDR3s leave out the opening cysteine and the closing phenylalanine or tryptophan. Expanded clones are given a class, and other clones once, few, many or no size at all.

V,J,size,CDR3
TRBV18,TRBJ1-1,few,ASSPRQGTEAF
TRBV5-1,TRBJ1-1,-,ASSFQGQGAEAF
TRBV6-2/TRBV6-3,TRBJ2-7,-,ASSSQWTGLSYEQY
TRBV19,TRBJ2-5,-,ASSIVGRGLETQY
TRBV11-1,TRBJ2-1,-,ASSQKGVSGVPYNEQF
TRBV20-1,TRBJ2-2,-,SARAYLAGGDTGELF
TRBV28,TRBJ1-5,many,ASRTDRAGQPQH
TRBV6-2/TRBV6-3,TRBJ2-7,-,ASSTRKSYEQY
TRBV5-1,TRBJ2-2,-,ASSLSGSRPTWELF
TRBV20-1,TRBJ2-7,few,SATLTYEQY
TRBV10-3,TRBJ2-3,-,AIRPARGASTDTQY
TRBV3-1,TRBJ1-2,-,ASSQEKGHHGYT
TRBV20-1,TRBJ2-7,few,SATTGNYEQY
TRBV20-1,TRBJ2-3,-,SAPDVRASTDTQY
TRBV9,TRBJ2-3,-,ASSVEFVDTQY
TRBV28,TRBJ1-5,-,ASSGTVSNQPQH
TRBV7-8,TRBJ1-3,-,ASSLARVLGNTIY
TRBV12-3/TRBV12-4,TRBJ2-2,many,ASSLGLAGGELF
TRBV20-1,TRBJ1-4,few,SASSNEKLF
TRBV6-5,TRBJ1-2,-,ASSYSSAATNYGYT
TRBV3-1,TRBJ2-5,few,ASSQRWSSGTKETQY
TRBV28,TRBJ2-6,few,ASSYTGSGANVLT
TRBV12-3/TRBV12-4,TRBJ2-2,few,ASRISDTGELF
TRBV7-9,TRBJ2-3,-,ASSPTADRAGDTQY
TRBV5-1,TRBJ2-1,-,ASSQSPISGGYNEQF
TRBV6-5,TRBJ2-7,-,ASSYWGVDRGTYEQY
TRBV12-3/TRBV12-4,TRBJ2-7,few,ASSISGGAGYEQY
TRBV20-1,TRBJ2-5,few,SATRGPETQY
TRBV24-1,TRBJ2-1,-,ATGDFRGLFNEQF
TRBV9,TRBJ1-6,-,ASSVSGGDRKNSPLH
TRBV28,TRBJ2-1,-,ASRPPGQGTYNEQF
TRBV5-4,TRBJ2-3,-,ASSLEGAGTDTQY
TRBV29-1,TRBJ1-1,few,SAVQGNTEAF
TRBV28,TRBJ2-7,few,ASGRTPPAYEQY
TRBV6-2/TRBV6-3,TRBJ2-2,many,ASSYLGNGELF
TRBV20-1,TRBJ2-7,-,SARDAGQVYEQY
TRBV29-1,TRBJ2-7,many,SVATAGRHEQY
TRBV7-2,TRBJ2-5,-,ASSLVGGSLRETQY
TRBV7-2,TRBJ2-3,-,ASSLATSGRDTQY
TRBV28,TRBJ1-5,few,ASSPQSNQPQH
TRBV18,TRBJ1-4,few,ASSVSGNEKLF
TRBV7-9,TRBJ2-3,few,ASSLAAYEGTQY
TRBV27,TRBJ2-1,few,ASTTLPPGTTGGPHNEQF
TRBV4-1,TRBJ2-7,-,ASSQELRGIPYEQY
TRBV28,TRBJ2-7,few,ASTELAGGPGEQY